The clone carrying this TCR beta chain was recorded once. The antigen remains undetermined. The patients all showed relapse after autologous stem cell transplantation, while their brentuximab vedotin exposure varied. Trimming shortened V by 2 bases and J by 4 bases, and 9 bases separated the two germline ends. The CDR3 is 14 residues long. Germline V gives CDR1 SGHVS, CDR2 FQNEAQ. The data were taken from a study of PD-1 blockade in classical Hodgkin lymphoma. TCRdb's copy holds only in-frame clones and misses some; the assay was immunoSEQ multiplex PCR. The sample records around 13,000 clones, 82% being singletons. Study outcomes and limitations: A significant rise in TCR diversity was seen by C4D1 for CD4+ cells but not for CD8+ cells.

V usage is TRBV7-8 and J usage is TRBJ2-1; no definite D call. The TCR sequence derives from a human donor with classical Hodgkin lymphoma. The sequenced sample was peripheral blood mononuclear cells (PBMCs), obtained at baseline. The CDR3: CASSLRAGYNEQFF. In DNA, the CDR3 is TGTGCCAGCAGCTTACGGGCCGGATACAATGAGCAGTTCTTC.